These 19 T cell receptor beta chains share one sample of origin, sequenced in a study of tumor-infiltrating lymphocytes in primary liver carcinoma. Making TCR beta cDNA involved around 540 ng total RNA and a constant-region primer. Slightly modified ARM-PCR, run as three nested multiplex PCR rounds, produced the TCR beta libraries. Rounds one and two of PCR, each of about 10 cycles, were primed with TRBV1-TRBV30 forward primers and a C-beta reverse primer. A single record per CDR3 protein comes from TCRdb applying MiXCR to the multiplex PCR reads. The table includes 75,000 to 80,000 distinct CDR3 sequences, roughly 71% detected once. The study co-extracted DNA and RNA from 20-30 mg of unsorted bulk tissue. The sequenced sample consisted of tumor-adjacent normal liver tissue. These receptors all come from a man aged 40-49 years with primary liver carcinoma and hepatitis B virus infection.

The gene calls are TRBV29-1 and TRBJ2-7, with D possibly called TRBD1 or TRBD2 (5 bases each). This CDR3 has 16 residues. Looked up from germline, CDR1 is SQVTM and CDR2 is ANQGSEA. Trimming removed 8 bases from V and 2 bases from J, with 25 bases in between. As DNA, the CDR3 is TGCAGCATCATGACATCTGGGACCGGCGCTCCCTACGAGCAGTACTTC. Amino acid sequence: CSIMTSGTGAPYEQYF.

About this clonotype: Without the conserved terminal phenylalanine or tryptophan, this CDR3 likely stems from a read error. The CDR3 is CASSSNRNSYGQYL. CDR3 DNA: TGTGCCAGCAGCTCTAACAGGAACTCCTACGGGCAGTACCTC. The gene calls are TRBV11-2 and TRBJ2-7; D may be TRBD1 (5 bases). The CDR3 contains 14 residues. Germline V gives CDR1 SGHAT, CDR2 FQNNGV.

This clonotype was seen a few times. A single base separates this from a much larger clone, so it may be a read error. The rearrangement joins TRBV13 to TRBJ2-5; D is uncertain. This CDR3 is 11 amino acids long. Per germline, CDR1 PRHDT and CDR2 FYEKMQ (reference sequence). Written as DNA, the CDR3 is TGTGTCAGCAGCTCGGCGGAGACCCAGTACTTC. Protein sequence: CVSSSAETQYF.

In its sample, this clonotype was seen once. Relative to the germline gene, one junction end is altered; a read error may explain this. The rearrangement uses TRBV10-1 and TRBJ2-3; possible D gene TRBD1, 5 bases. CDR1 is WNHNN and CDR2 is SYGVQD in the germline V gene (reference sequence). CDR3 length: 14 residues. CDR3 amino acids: CASSEPEDIDTQYF. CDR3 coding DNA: TGCGCCAGCAGTGAGCCTGAGGACATAGATACACAGTATTTT.

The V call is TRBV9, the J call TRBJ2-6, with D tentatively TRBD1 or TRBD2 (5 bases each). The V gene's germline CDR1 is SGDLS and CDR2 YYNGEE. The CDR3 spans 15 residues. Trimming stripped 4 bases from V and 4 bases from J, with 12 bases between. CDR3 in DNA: TGTGCCAGCAGCACCGGGACGTTAGGGGCCAACGTCCTGACTTTC. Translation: CASSTGTLGANVLTF.

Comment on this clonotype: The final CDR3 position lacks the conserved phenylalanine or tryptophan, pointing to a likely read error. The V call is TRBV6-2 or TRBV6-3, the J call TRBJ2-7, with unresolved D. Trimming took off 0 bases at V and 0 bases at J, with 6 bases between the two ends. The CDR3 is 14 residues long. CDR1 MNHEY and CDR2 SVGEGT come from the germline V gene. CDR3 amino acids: CASSYSSISYEQYL. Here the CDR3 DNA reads TGTGCCAGCAGTTACTCCTCCATCTCCTACGAGCAGTACTTA.

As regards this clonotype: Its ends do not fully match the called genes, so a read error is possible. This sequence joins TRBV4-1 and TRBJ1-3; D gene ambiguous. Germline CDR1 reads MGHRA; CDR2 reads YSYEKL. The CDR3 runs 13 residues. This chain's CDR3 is CATSQGLGDTIHF. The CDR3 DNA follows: TGCGCCACCAGCCAAGGTCTCGGAGACACCATACATTTT.

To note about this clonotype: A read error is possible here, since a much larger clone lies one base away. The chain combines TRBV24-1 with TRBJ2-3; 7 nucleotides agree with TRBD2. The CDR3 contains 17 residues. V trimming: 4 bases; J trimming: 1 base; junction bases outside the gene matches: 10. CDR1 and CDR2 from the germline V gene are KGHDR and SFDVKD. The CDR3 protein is CATSDISSGPGTDTQYF. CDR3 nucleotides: TGTGCCACCAGTGACATCTCTAGCGGCCCAGGCACAGATACGCAGTATTTT.

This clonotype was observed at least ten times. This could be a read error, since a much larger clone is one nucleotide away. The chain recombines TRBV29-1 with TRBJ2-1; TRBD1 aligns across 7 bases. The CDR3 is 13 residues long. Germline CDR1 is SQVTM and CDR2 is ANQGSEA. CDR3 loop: CSVEGGGYNVQFF. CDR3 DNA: TGCAGCGTTGAAGGAGGGGGCTACAATGTGCAGTTCTTC.

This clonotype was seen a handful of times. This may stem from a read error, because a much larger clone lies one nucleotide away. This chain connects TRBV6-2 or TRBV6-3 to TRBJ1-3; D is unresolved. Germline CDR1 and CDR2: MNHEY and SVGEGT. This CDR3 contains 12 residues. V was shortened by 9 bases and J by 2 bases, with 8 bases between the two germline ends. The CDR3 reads CASQTPGNTIYF. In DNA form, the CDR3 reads TGTGCCAGTCAGACTCCTGGAAACACCATATATTTT.

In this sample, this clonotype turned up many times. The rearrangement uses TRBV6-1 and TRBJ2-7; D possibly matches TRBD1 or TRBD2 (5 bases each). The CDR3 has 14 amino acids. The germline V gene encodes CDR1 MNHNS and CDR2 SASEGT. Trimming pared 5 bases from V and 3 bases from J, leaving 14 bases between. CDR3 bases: TGTGCCAGCAGTAGCCGGGGCAGTGGCTACGAGCAGTACTTC. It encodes CASSSRGSGYEQYF.

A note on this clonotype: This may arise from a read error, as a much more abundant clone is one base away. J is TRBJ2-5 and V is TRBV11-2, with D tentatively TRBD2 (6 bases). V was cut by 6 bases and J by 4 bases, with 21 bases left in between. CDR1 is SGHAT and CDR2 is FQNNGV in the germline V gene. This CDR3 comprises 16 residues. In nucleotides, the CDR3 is TGTGCCAGCAGATCCCGGGACTCGGTCCATCGAGAGACCCAGTACTTC. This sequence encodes CASRSRDSVHRETQYF.

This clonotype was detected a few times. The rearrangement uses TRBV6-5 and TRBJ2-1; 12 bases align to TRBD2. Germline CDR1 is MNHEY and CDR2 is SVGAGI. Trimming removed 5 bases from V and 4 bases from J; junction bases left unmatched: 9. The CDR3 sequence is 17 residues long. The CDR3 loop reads CASSKSSGRGGYNEQFF. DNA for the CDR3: TGTGCCAGCAGTAAATCTAGCGGGAGGGGGGGGTACAATGAGCAGTTCTTC.

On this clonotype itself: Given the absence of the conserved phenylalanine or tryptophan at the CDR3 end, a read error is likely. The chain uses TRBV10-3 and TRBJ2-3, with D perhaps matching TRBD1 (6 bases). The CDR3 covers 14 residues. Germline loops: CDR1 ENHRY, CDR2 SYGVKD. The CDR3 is CVIGAGASTDTQYL. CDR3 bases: TGTGTCATCGGGGCAGGGGCTAGCACAGATACGCAGTATCTT.

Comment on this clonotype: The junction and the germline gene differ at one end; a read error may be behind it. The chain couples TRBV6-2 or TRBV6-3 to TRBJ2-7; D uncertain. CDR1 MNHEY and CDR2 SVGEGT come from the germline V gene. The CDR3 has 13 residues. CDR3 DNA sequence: TGTGTCAGCAGTCCGGGCAGAACCTACGAGCAATACTTC. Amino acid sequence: CVSSPGRTYEQYF.

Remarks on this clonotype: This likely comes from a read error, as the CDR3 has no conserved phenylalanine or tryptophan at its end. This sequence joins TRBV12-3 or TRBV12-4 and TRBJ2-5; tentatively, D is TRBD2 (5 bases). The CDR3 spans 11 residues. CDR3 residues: CAGSLEGTQYS. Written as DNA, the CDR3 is TGTGCCGGCAGTTTAGAGGGGACCCAGTACTCC.

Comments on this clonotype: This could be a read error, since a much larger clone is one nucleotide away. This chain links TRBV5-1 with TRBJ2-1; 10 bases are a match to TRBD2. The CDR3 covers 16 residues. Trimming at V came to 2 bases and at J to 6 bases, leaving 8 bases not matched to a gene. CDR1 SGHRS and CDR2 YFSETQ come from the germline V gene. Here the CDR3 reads CASSLTSGKIGNEQFF. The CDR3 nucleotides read TGCGCCAGCAGCTTAACTAGCGGGAAGATAGGCAATGAGCAGTTCTTC.

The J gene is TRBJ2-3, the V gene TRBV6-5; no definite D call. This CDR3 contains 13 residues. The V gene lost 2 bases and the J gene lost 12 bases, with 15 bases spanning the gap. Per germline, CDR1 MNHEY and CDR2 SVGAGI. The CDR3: CASSYGESGTQYF. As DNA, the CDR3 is TGTGCCAGCAGTTACGGCGAGTCGGGTACCCAGTATTTT.

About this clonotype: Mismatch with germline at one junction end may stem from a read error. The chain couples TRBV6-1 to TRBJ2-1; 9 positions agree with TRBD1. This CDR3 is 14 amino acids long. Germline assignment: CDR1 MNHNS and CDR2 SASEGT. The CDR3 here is CARRDRASYNEQFF. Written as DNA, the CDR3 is TGTGCCAGGAGGGACAGGGCGTCCTACAACGAGCAGTTCTTC.